Shown below are 23 T cell receptor beta chains from a single sample sequenced in a study of patients and donors after allogeneic stem cell transplantation (dated by TCRdb to 2020 to 2021). Library creation used RT-PCR. The sequencing machine was a NextSeq 550. TCRdb trimmed the raw reads at Q25, called clones with MiXCR and kept productive beta chains. Every entry covers one CDR3 protein and lists the most common genes and DNA from its rows. In all, the sample holds 920,000 or so distinct CDR3 sequences, and roughly 18% of those were seen once. The ten largest clones add up to approximately 5.9% of the sample. The sequencing sample was made of blood, either unsorted or a sorted T cell fraction (not recorded which). Receptors were obtained from a human donor who was either an allogeneic HSCT recipient or a stem cell or donor lymphocyte infusion donor (not recorded which). It is not recorded whose cells these are; they may come from a transplant donor.

The chain uses TRBV27 and TRBJ2-1, with no clear D. Trimming shortened V by 7 bases and J by 0 bases, and 7 bases separated the two germline ends. The CDR3 loop spans 13 amino acids. Germline V lookup: CDR1 MNHEY, CDR2 SMNVEV (reference sequence). The CDR3 nucleotides are TGTGCCAGCATTGGGGACTCCTACAATGAGCAGTTCTTC. It translates to CASIGDSYNEQFF.

This clonotype was counted between two and nine times. The chain links TRBV24-1 to TRBJ2-2; 12 bases agree with TRBD2. The J segment lost 8 bases and the V segment lost 5 bases, leaving 8 bases of the junction unmatched. Germline CDR1 KGHDR, CDR2 SFDVKD. This CDR3 comprises 16 residues. The CDR3 nucleotides read TGTGCCACCAGTGGACTAGCGGGAGTTGGTTCGGGGGAGCTGTTTTTT. The encoded protein is CATSGLAGVGSGELFF.

This clonotype has only a few counts. The rearrangement joins TRBV20-1 to TRBJ1-1, with 7 nucleotides matching TRBD1. After removal of 6 bases from V and 0 bases from J, the junction contained 4 bases not matched to a gene. CDR3 length equals 13 residues. In germline, CDR1 is DFQATT, CDR2 SNEGSKA (reference sequence). CDR3 DNA: TGCAGTGCCCGACAGGGAATGAACACTGAAGCTTTCTTT. It specifies CSARQGMNTEAFF.

The chain uses TRBV5-4 and TRBJ2-2; 9 bases align to TRBD1. This CDR3 spans 15 amino acids. V shed 4 bases and J 4 bases; nucleotides not matched to a gene: 5. CDR1 and CDR2 (germline): SGHNT, YYREEE (reference sequence). The chain's CDR3 is CASSQGTGSTGELFF. CDR3 DNA sequence: TGTGCCAGCAGCCAAGGGACAGGGAGCACCGGGGAGCTGTTTTTT.

This rearrangement joins TRBV2 to TRBJ2-1; D gene uncertain. V lost 3 bases and J 1 base, leaving 13 bases between the germline ends. Germline CDR1 reads SNHLY; CDR2 reads FYNNEI. CDR3 length: 16 residues. In DNA, the CDR3 is TGTGCCAGCAGTGACCATCGGCTAGGATCCTACAATGAGCAGTTCTTC. This translates into CASSDHRLGSYNEQFF.

This clonotype was observed once. The CDR3 reads CASRRELSYGYTF. CDR3 coding DNA: TGTGCCAGCAGGAGGGAGCTAAGCTATGGCTACACCTTC. This chain joins TRBV2 and TRBJ1-2, with unresolved D. V gave up 6 bases and J gave up 4 bases, with 12 bases separating them. The CDR3 runs to 13 residues. Germline CDR1 and CDR2: SNHLY and FYNNEI.

The V gene is TRBV12-3 or TRBV12-4, the J gene TRBJ1-3; weak D call: TRBD1 (5 bases). Trimming removed 5 bases from V and 2 bases from J, with 13 bases in between. The CDR3 sequence is 15 residues long. The CDR3 bases are TGTGCCAGCAGTCCATGGACAAATCCTGGAAACACCATATATTTT. It yields the protein CASSPWTNPGNTIYF.

This clonotype has just a few counts. The chain employs TRBV3-1 and TRBJ2-7, with 10 bases matching TRBD2. Germline CDR1 LGHDT, CDR2 YNNKEL (reference sequence). V lost 0 bases and J lost 5; bases outside the gene matches: 7. This CDR3 has 16 amino acids. The chain's CDR3 is CASSQELAGLGHEQYF. As DNA, the CDR3 is TGTGCCAGCAGCCAAGAACTAGCGGGATTGGGACACGAGCAGTACTTC.

The CDR3 DNA follows: TGTGCCAGCAGCCGAGAGACTAGACGGTCTACAGATACGCAGTATTTT. This translates into CASSRETRRSTDTQYF. V and J are TRBV3-1 and TRBJ2-3, with a possible D match to TRBD2 (6 bases). This CDR3 has 16 residues. The V end was cut by 4 bases, the J end by 3 bases, with 17 bases between. Germline V lookup: CDR1 LGHDT, CDR2 YNNKEL (reference sequence).

This sequence joins TRBV6-2 or TRBV6-3 and TRBJ2-5; 8 bases agree with TRBD1. The germline V gene has CDR1 MNHEY and CDR2 SVGEGT. This CDR3 comprises 14 residues. J was trimmed by 7 bases and V by 6 bases; bases with no gene match: 10. CDR3 residues: CASRPTGERSTQYF. The CDR3 DNA sequence: TGTGCCAGCAGACCGACAGGGGAGAGGTCGACCCAGTACTTC.

Ten or more counts support this clonotype. The chain links TRBV7-8 to TRBJ1-2, with 8 bases identical to TRBD1. The germline gives CDR1 SGHVS, CDR2 FQNEAQ. The CDR3 contains 18 residues. Losses at the gene ends were 5 bases for V and 3 bases for J; bases not matched to a gene: 17. As DNA, the CDR3 is TGTGCCAGCAGCCCTGGGGTGTGGTCCGGACAGGGTTACTATGGCTACACCTTC. Translated, it gives CASSPGVWSGQGYYGYTF.

There are a few counts of this clonotype. This rearrangement joins TRBV6-2 or TRBV6-3 to TRBJ2-1; D gene unclear. This CDR3 comprises 14 residues. In germline, CDR1 is MNHEY, CDR2 SVGEGT. Trimming shortened V by 11 bases and J by 0 bases, and 14 bases separated the two germline ends. CDR3 DNA: TGTGCCGTGCGGTATGATAGCTCCTACAATGAGCAGTTCTTC. Amino acids: CAVRYDSSYNEQFF.

This clonotype appeared a few times. The chain has TRBV11-2 and TRBJ2-2, with D possibly called TRBD1 or TRBD2 (6 bases each). Germline V gives CDR1 SGHAT, CDR2 FQNNGV. This CDR3 region has 18 residues. The ends were cut back, 5 bases at V and 7 bases at J, with 26 bases in the middle. DNA of the CDR3: TGTGCCAGCAGCCGGGGAACCGTAGCGTTCAGGGGAGGCGGGGAGCTGTTTTTT. This translates into CASSRGTVAFRGGGELFF.

This clonotype was seen only a few times. The chain uses TRBV6-1 and TRBJ2-3; TRBD2 might be the D (6 bases). Trimming pared 7 bases from V and 6 bases from J, leaving 20 bases between. This CDR3 has 15 amino acids. Per germline, CDR1 MNHNS and CDR2 SASEGT. The CDR3 DNA reads TGTGCCAGCATCCCGCGGGACGACCGGGGTGATACGCAGTATTTT. As protein: CASIPRDDRGDTQYF.

This clonotype came up a few times. V gene TRBV27 combines with J gene TRBJ1-6; D is unclear. This CDR3 region has 18 residues. Germline values: CDR1 MNHEY, CDR2 SMNVEV (reference sequence). Trimming left V 3 bases short and J 7 bases short, with 22 bases between. CDR3 sequence reads: CASSFIPLSIRPNSPLHF. As DNA, the CDR3 is TGTGCCAGCAGTTTCATCCCTCTCAGCATTCGGCCAAATTCACCCCTCCACTTT.

This clonotype was picked up many times. The chain carries TRBV7-8 and TRBJ2-1; a possible D gene is TRBD2 (6 bases). The length of the CDR3 is 13 residues. V gave up 2 bases and J gave up 9 bases, with 11 bases separating them. Germline-derived CDR1 and CDR2 are SGHVS and FQNEAQ. CDR3 coding DNA: TGTGCCAGCAGCTTAAGGCGGGATGGTGAGCAGTTCTTC. Protein product: CASSLRRDGEQFF.

The gene calls are TRBV12-3 or TRBV12-4 and TRBJ1-1; TRBD1 might be the D (5 bases). The CDR3 has 14 amino acids. V was pared by 5 bases and J by 1 base, with 11 bases between. The CDR3 loop is CASSRQTWNTEAFF. The CDR3 DNA is TGTGCCAGCAGTAGACAGACGTGGAACACTGAAGCTTTCTTT.

V is TRBV4-2 and J is TRBJ1-6, with TRBD1 identical over 10 bases. J gave up 10 bases and V 3 bases, and 9 bases lay outside the gene matches. Germline V CDR1 and CDR2: LGHNA, YNFKEQ. This CDR3 is 16 amino acids long. CDR3 sequence: CASSQSDRGGVSPLHF. CDR3 DNA sequence: TGTGCCAGCAGCCAGTCGGACAGGGGGGGAGTATCACCCCTCCACTTT.

The chain couples TRBV18 to TRBJ1-5, with D possibly TRBD1 on 5 matching bases. Trimming removed 6 bases from V and 5 bases from J, with 14 bases in between. CDR1 is KGHSH and CDR2 is LQKENI in the germline V gene. This CDR3 comprises 14 residues. CDR3 in DNA: TGTGCCAGCTCCTACCGACAGTCGGATCAGCCCCAGCATTTT. Translating gives CASSYRQSDQPQHF.

The chain joins TRBV7-3 to TRBJ2-3, with 7 bases aligning to TRBD1. Looked up from germline, CDR1 is SGHTA and CDR2 is FQGTGA. Losses at the gene ends were 0 bases for V and 0 bases for J; bases not matched to a gene: 3. The CDR3 sequence is 16 residues long. The CDR3 reads CASSLTGTASTDTQYF. The CDR3 DNA sequence: TGTGCCAGCAGCTTAACAGGGACAGCTAGCACAGATACGCAGTATTTT.

This sequence joins TRBV27 and TRBJ2-7, with 8 bases fitting TRBD2. J gave up 4 bases and V 5 bases, and 7 bases lay outside the gene matches. Germline V gene data show CDR1 as MNHEY and CDR2 as SMNVEV (reference sequence). The CDR3 extends over 14 amino acids. DNA for the CDR3: TGTGCCAGCAGTCCCGCGACTAGCGAGTACGAGCAGTACTTC. It encodes CASSPATSEYEQYF.

This sequence joins TRBV28 and TRBJ1-5; D unclear. Germline V gene lookup returns CDR1 MDHEN and CDR2 SYDVKM. The V gene lost 2 bases and the J gene lost 5 bases, with 10 bases spanning the gap. The CDR3 contains 14 residues. CDR3 bases: TGTGCCAGCAGTTTAAGGCCCCCTTATCAGCCCCAGCATTTT. It is translated as CASSLRPPYQPQHF.

The chain is built from TRBV2 and TRBJ2-1, with D tentatively TRBD2 (5 bases). V lost 3 bases, J lost 4 bases, and 13 bases lay in between. The CDR3 runs to 15 residues. CDR1 SNHLY and CDR2 FYNNEI come from the germline V gene. CDR3 in amino acids: CASSDLRELYNEQFF. The CDR3 DNA follows: TGTGCCAGCAGTGATCTCCGGGAACTATACAATGAGCAGTTCTTC.